This paragraph covers one T cell receptor (beta chain) sequence. Its antigen is unidentified. The record originates from a study of cytomegalovirus exposure and HLA in healthy donors. Findings and caveats of the study: When a later analysis compared HLA-associated TCR beta chains with equally common others, the HLA-associated chains turned out to be more clonally expanded and to have lower generation probabilities.

The study ran its PCR with 60 Vbeta and 13 Jbeta primers. The method was immunoSEQ multiplex PCR; TCRdb's version includes in-frame clones alone and lacks a portion of them. Among around 200,000 clones listed, around three quarters were seen once. V dropped 1 base and J dropped 4 bases, with 19 bases sitting between them. The CDR3 is made up of 17 amino acids. Per germline, CDR1 MNHEY and CDR2 SMNVEV (reference sequence). Donors likely had unrecorded immune exposures despite being nominally healthy when sampled. This rearrangement joins TRBV27 to TRBJ1-2; D gene uncertain. The sample was PBMCs. The TCR comes from a woman under 30 in good health and CMV-seronegative. CDR3 DNA sequence: TGTGCCAGCAGTTTATACCGGGCGGACTATCTACTCTATGGCTACACCTTC. It codes for CASSLYRADYLLYGYTF.